The clone carrying this T cell receptor beta chain was counted once. The data were obtained in a study of OX40 agonist ivuxolimab in advanced cancers. Study-level background: Having had anti-PD-1, anti-PD-L1 or anti-CTLA-4 therapy before was allowed, and approximately 40% had some.

The data were produced by immunoSEQ multiplex PCR, yet TCRdb's version contains in-frame clones alone and is incomplete. The sample consists of fewer than 70,000 clones, about 91% of them appearing once. The V gene lost 5 bases and the J gene lost 9 bases, with 27 bases spanning the gap. The CDR3 extends over 17 amino acids. Germline V gives CDR1 SGHNT, CDR2 YYREEE (reference sequence). The sequence derives from an adult with an advanced solid tumor such as melanoma, head and neck, liver or kidney cancer. The sample consisted of CD4+ or CD8+ T cells sorted from blood, taken in a trial of the OX40 agonist ivuxolimab. This chain joins TRBV5-4 and TRBJ2-1; perhaps TRBD2 as D (7 bases). The CDR3 DNA sequence: TGTGCCAGCAGAGGCACAGGGTTGGGGACTAATAGGGGTGAGCAGTTCTTC. As protein: CASRGTGLGTNRGEQFF.